The 28 T cell receptor beta chains given below trace back to one sample, sequenced in a study of CXCR3-negative and CXCR3-positive naive CD8 T cells. The libraries of TRB cDNA were prepared using 5' RACE with UMI labels. Each CDR3 protein gets one entry in TCRdb, which reprocessed the 5' RACE reads and gives no DNA. The sample's table shows approximately 100,000 distinct CDR3 sequences. General study results and limits: Relative to CXCR3-negative naive cells, CXCR3-positive naive cells had more hydrophobic TRB CDR3s.

Their specific antigens are unknown. The sequencing input was naive CXCR3+ CD8+ T cells from blood. Subset noted: CD45RO-CCR7+CD27+CD95- naive CD8+ T cells expressing CXCR3 (TNR3+). These receptors originate from a human donor in good health. Some clones in this sample may be carry-over from other donors' samples.

The V and J genes are TRBV12-3 or TRBV12-4 and TRBJ1-4; the D gene TCRdb calls, TRBD1, cannot be checked with no DNA. The CDR3 sequence is 15 residues long. This CDR3 is CASSLWGQPNEKLFF.

This chain links TRBV28 with TRBJ2-2. From germline, CDR1 is MDHEN and CDR2 SYDVKM. CDR3 length equals 12 residues. The CDR3 reads CASGILTGELFF.

J is TRBJ2-1 and V is TRBV25-1. The CDR3 consists of 13 residues. Germline V gene data show CDR1 as MGHDK and CDR2 as SYGVNS. The CDR3: CASSPRYYNEQFF.

This chain links TRBV14 with TRBJ1-6; TCRdb lists TRBD1, though no DNA is available to test this call. The CDR3 loop spans 15 amino acids. CDR1 is SGHDN, CDR2 FVKESK, per germline. The CDR3 here is CASSQHTGGGSPLHF.

This chain uses TRBV2 with TRBJ2-1; as DNA is missing, the TRBD1 call by TCRdb cannot be tested. In germline, CDR1 is SNHLY, CDR2 FYNNEI. The CDR3 extends over 15 amino acids. This CDR3 is CASSEFDRAGDEQFF.

The chain uses TRBV27 and TRBJ2-1. CDR3 length equals 14 residues. Germline CDR1 and CDR2: MNHEY and SMNVEV (reference sequence). The chain's CDR3 is CASSSDFSHNEQFF.

The chain carries TRBV10-3 and TRBJ2-3; the D call from TCRdb, TRBD2, cannot be confirmed without DNA. Germline CDR1 and CDR2: ENHRY and SYGVKD. This CDR3 is 18 amino acids long. The CDR3 region is CAISESGSKRGGMNTQYF.

The gene calls are TRBV4-1 and TRBJ2-1. Germline CDR1 and CDR2: MGHRA and YSYEKL. The CDR3 runs to 15 residues. The CDR3: CASSRLRGSYNEQFF.

The J gene is TRBJ2-4, the V gene TRBV7-9; as DNA is missing, the TRBD1 call by TCRdb cannot be tested. Germline V gives CDR1 SEHNR, CDR2 FQNEAQ (reference sequence). The CDR3 runs 21 residues. The CDR3: CASSPFGTPGHRRGAKNIQYF.

The V gene is TRBV29-1, the J gene TRBJ2-5; absent DNA, TCRdb's TRBD2 call cannot be checked. From germline, CDR1 is SQVTM and CDR2 ANQGSEA. This CDR3 is built from 13 residues. The CDR3 region is CSVEWANQETQYF.

The CDR3 sequence: CASSEATYEQYF. The V and J genes are TRBV7-9 and TRBJ2-7. The CDR3 extends over 12 amino acids. The V gene's germline CDR1 is SEHNR and CDR2 FQNEAQ (reference sequence).

The CDR3 loop is CSAGDRGFNEQYF. This chain connects TRBV20-1 to TRBJ2-7; the D call from TCRdb, TRBD1, cannot be confirmed without DNA. This CDR3 has 13 amino acids. CDR1 and CDR2 from the germline V gene are DFQATT and SNEGSKA (reference sequence).

The chain is built from TRBV19 and TRBJ1-1; TCRdb gives TRBD1 as the D gene, but with no DNA this cannot be confirmed. CDR3 length: 12 amino acids. CDR1 LNHDA and CDR2 SQIVND come from the germline V gene (reference sequence). CDR3 loop: CASYIQGREAFF.

V and J are TRBV25-1 and TRBJ2-7; TCRdb picks TRBD2, but there is no DNA to check that call. Germline-derived CDR1 and CDR2 are MGHDK and SYGVNS. This CDR3 is built from 13 residues. CDR3 sequence reads: CASSRGKSYEQYF.

This chain connects TRBV13 to TRBJ1-1; absent DNA, TCRdb's TRBD1 call cannot be checked. The CDR3 length is 16 residues. Germline-derived CDR1 and CDR2 are PRHDT and FYEKMQ (reference sequence). The CDR3 reads CASSQGHLNMNTEAFF.

J is TRBJ2-1 and V is TRBV20-1; TCRdb picks TRBD2, but there is no DNA to check that call. The CDR3 length is 13 residues. CDR1 and CDR2 from the germline V gene are DFQATT and SNEGSKA (reference sequence). The CDR3 spells CSAPSGAYNEQFF.

The chain employs TRBV11-3 and TRBJ1-6; TCRdb indicates TRBD1, and absent DNA this call remains unverified. This CDR3 contains 17 residues. CDR1 is SGHNT, CDR2 YENEEA, per germline. The CDR3 sequence is CASSQDGRVSLNSPLHF.

The gene calls are TRBV12-3 or TRBV12-4 and TRBJ2-3; the TCRdb D gene call, TRBD2, has no DNA to confirm it. The CDR3 is 14 residues long. The CDR3 sequence: CASSLVSGTDTQYF.

J is TRBJ2-7 and V is TRBV3-1; TCRdb outputs TRBD1, but without DNA this stays unchecked. This CDR3 is built from 16 residues. CDR1 and CDR2 (germline): LGHDT, YNNKEL (reference sequence). CDR3 protein: CASSQGPGVDLYEQYF.

J is TRBJ2-7 and V is TRBV23-1; TCRdb's D call of TRBD2 is untestable without DNA. TRBV23-1 counts as an open reading frame of uncertain function. The CDR3 length is 16 residues. CDR3 region: CASSQGCGPIRGEQYF.

The chain has TRBV7-9 and TRBJ2-7. The CDR3 extends over 12 amino acids. Germline CDR1 and CDR2: SEHNR and FQNEAQ (reference sequence). CDR3 sequence reads: CASSFPSYEQYF.

The V call is TRBV20-1, the J call TRBJ2-7; TCRdb's assignment of TRBD2 cannot be checked, as there is no DNA. Germline values: CDR1 DFQATT, CDR2 SNEGSKA (reference sequence). CDR3 length: 13 residues. The chain's CDR3 is CSQRLAGGYEQYF.

The J gene is TRBJ2-7, the V gene TRBV20-1. The CDR3 is 15 amino acids. Per the germline V gene, CDR1 is DFQATT and CDR2 is SNEGSKA (reference sequence). This CDR3 reads CSAKNLLAGSYEQYF.

This chain connects TRBV4-1 to TRBJ2-3; the D call of TRBD2 rests on TCRdb alone, since no DNA is present to check it. From germline, CDR1 is MGHRA and CDR2 YSYEKL. The CDR3 covers 18 residues. The CDR3 here is CASSQEETSGRFTDTQYF.

The chain uses TRBV9 and TRBJ1-2; TCRdb's assignment of TRBD1 cannot be checked, as there is no DNA. The CDR3 runs 14 residues. Germline V CDR1 and CDR2: SGDLS, YYNGEE. The CDR3 spells CASKGQGLHYGYTF. The full variable domain, with the rest looked up from reference TRBV9 and TRBJ1-2, is DSGVTQTPKHLITATGQRVTLRCSPRSGDLSVYWYQQSLDQGLQFLIQYYNGEERAKGNILERFSAQQFPDLHSELNLSSLELGDSALYFCASKGQGLHYGYTFGSGTRLTVV.

This rearrangement joins TRBV28 to TRBJ2-5. Germline V gives CDR1 MDHEN, CDR2 SYDVKM. The CDR3 has 15 amino acids. CDR3 amino acids: CASSMLGEHGETQYF. Full variable domain (outside the CDR3, taken from reference TRBV28 and TRBJ2-5): DVKVTQSSRYLVKRTGEKVFLECVQDMDHENMFWYRQDPGLGLRLIYFSYDVKMKEKGDIPEGYSVSREKKERFSLILESASTNQTSMYLCASSMLGEHGETQYFGPGTRLLVL.

This chain connects TRBV28 to TRBJ2-7. This CDR3 comprises 16 residues. Germline loops: CDR1 MDHEN, CDR2 SYDVKM. CDR3: CASSSQSAVGWDEQYF.

The rearrangement uses TRBV20-1 and TRBJ1-5; TCRdb returns TRBD1, unconfirmable since there is no DNA. From germline, CDR1 is DFQATT and CDR2 SNEGSKA (reference sequence). The CDR3 is 14 amino acids. CDR3 region: CSALPLAGNQPQHF.